The 30 T cell receptor beta chains below come from one sample, sequenced in a study of blood T cells in healthy people across ages. A sample-barcoded 5' primer and a J-beta primer mix were used in a second PCR of roughly 7 to 11 cycles. Using its own MiXCR run on the 5' RACE reads, TCRdb lists one record per CDR3 protein. The sample lists about 1.1 million distinct CDR3 sequences, around two fifths occurring once. The sample consisted of blood. The receptors stem from a man in his late teens or twenties in good health.

The chain joins TRBV4-3 to TRBJ1-5; D remains ambiguous. The CDR3 length is 14 residues. Germline lookup yields CDR1 LGHNA and CDR2 YSLEER. V lost 8 bases and J 6 bases, leaving 17 bases between the germline ends. CDR3 in DNA: TGCGCCAGCTCGGTAGGGTGGGTCGGTCAGCCCCAGCATTTT. Amino acid sequence: CASSVGWVGQPQHF.

J is TRBJ2-5 and V is TRBV6-1; D call uncertain. The CDR3 has 17 residues. V gave up 6 bases and J gave up 1 base, with 21 bases separating them. CDR1 is MNHNS and CDR2 is SASEGT in the germline V gene. The DNA for the CDR3 is TGTGCCAGCAGGATCATAAGAAATCAGGAGTTCCAAGAGACCCAGTACTTC. It encodes CASRIIRNQEFQETQYF.

The chain is built from TRBV9 and TRBJ1-5; unclear D gene. Trimming shortened V by 2 bases and J by 7 bases, and 7 bases separated the two germline ends. Germline loops: CDR1 SGDLS, CDR2 YYNGEE. The CDR3 totals 12 residues. The DNA for the CDR3 is TGTGCCAGCAGCGTGGGAGAACAGCCCCAGCATTTT. The encoded protein is CASSVGEQPQHF.

This chain joins TRBV7-2 and TRBJ1-2; tentatively, D is TRBD1 (6 bases). CDR1 is SGHTA and CDR2 is FQGNSA in the germline V gene. The CDR3 loop spans 15 amino acids. V was trimmed by 5 bases and J by 1 base, leaving 14 bases between them. The CDR3 reads CASSPETGFNYGYTF. CDR3 in DNA: TGTGCCAGCAGCCCGGAGACAGGTTTTAACTATGGCTACACCTTC.

There are a few counts of this clonotype. The chain has TRBV12-3 or TRBV12-4 and TRBJ1-2; 10 bases match TRBD1. After removal of 5 bases from V and 6 bases from J, the junction contained 15 bases not matched to a gene. There are 17 residues in the CDR3. CDR3 in amino acids: CASSPNPRDRGRNGYTF. DNA for the CDR3: TGTGCCAGCAGTCCCAACCCGCGCGACAGGGGGCGTAATGGCTACACCTTC.

The rearrangement uses TRBV5-1 and TRBJ2-1; D not certain. Trimming shortened V by 0 bases and J by 0 bases, and 19 bases separated the two germline ends. This CDR3 comprises 19 residues. The V gene's germline CDR1 is SGHRS and CDR2 YFSETQ. The CDR3 protein is CASSLGGTLGIGSYNEQFF. CDR3 sequence (DNA): TGCGCCAGCAGCTTGGGGGGAACATTAGGGATCGGCTCCTACAATGAGCAGTTCTTC.

This clonotype was recorded many times. The gene calls are TRBV29-1 and TRBJ2-1, with 8 bases that match TRBD2. Germline CDR1 SQVTM, CDR2 ANQGSEA. V gave up 5 bases and J gave up 9 bases; unmatched junction bases: 6. The CDR3 length is 12 residues. The CDR3 bases are TGCAGCGTTCTCCCTCTAGCGGGTGAGCAGTTCTTC. Amino acid sequence: CSVLPLAGEQFF.

This rearrangement joins TRBV20-1 to TRBJ1-5; D possibly corresponds to TRBD1 (5 bases). The CDR3 consists of 12 residues. Looked up from germline, CDR1 is DFQATT and CDR2 is SNEGSKA (reference sequence). Between the trimmed V and J ends, which lost 6 bases and 4 bases, there was a span of 10 bases. The CDR3 sequence is CSAGHSNQPQHF. Written as DNA, the CDR3 is TGCAGTGCCGGACACTCGAATCAGCCCCAGCATTTT.

This clonotype was detected only a few times. The genes are TRBV10-3 and TRBJ2-3; 11 bases map to TRBD2. Germline V gene sequence: CDR1 ENHRY, CDR2 SYGVKD. V shed 2 bases, J shed 7 bases, and the junction held 2 bases outside the gene matches. The length of the CDR3 is 14 residues. CDR3 amino acids: CAISEGTSGYTQYF. The CDR3 DNA is TGTGCCATCAGTGAGGGGACTAGCGGATATACGCAGTATTTT.

The CDR3 here is CASSFQDTEAFF. The CDR3 DNA reads TGTGCCAGCAGTTTTCAAGACACTGAAGCTTTCTTT. The rearrangement links TRBV28 to TRBJ1-1; no reliable D call. Trimming removed 3 bases from V and 3 bases from J, with 5 bases in between. The CDR3 sequence is 12 residues long. Germline V lookup: CDR1 MDHEN, CDR2 SYDVKM.

This clonotype has only a few counts. The gene calls are TRBV4-2 and TRBJ2-3; 10 nucleotides match TRBD1. The CDR3 runs 16 residues. The trim removed 0 bases at V and 5 bases at J, leaving 5 bases unmatched. CDR1 and CDR2 (germline): LGHNA, YNFKEQ. The CDR3 coding sequence is TGTGCCAGCAGCCAAGAAGGACAGGGGGATAGAGATACGCAGTATTTT. Translated: CASSQEGQGDRDTQYF.

This clonotype came up a few times. This sequence joins TRBV9 and TRBJ1-2; 7 bases are a match to TRBD1. Germline CDR1 SGDLS, CDR2 YYNGEE. The CDR3 is 16 residues long. V lost 3 bases to trimming and J lost 2 bases; unmatched junction nucleotides: 10. In DNA, the CDR3 is TGTGCCAGCAGCGCACGGGACAGACAGTACAACTATGGCTACACCTTC. It is translated as CASSARDRQYNYGYTF.

This clonotype was recorded a few times. V and J are TRBV10-3 and TRBJ2-2, with D perhaps matching TRBD2 (6 bases). This CDR3 is 14 amino acids long. The V end was cut by 8 bases, the J end by 2 bases, with 12 bases between. In germline, CDR1 is ENHRY, CDR2 SYGVKD. The CDR3 nucleotides read TGTGCCATCTCTGTTAGCGGAAACACCGGGGAGCTGTTTTTT. It encodes CAISVSGNTGELFF.

In its sample, this clonotype was seen many times. The rearrangement joins TRBV20-1 to TRBJ2-1, with 7 bases that match TRBD2. The ends lost 5 bases at V and 0 bases at J; junction bases unmatched: 10. Germline V CDR1 and CDR2: DFQATT, SNEGSKA (reference sequence). This CDR3 region has 16 residues. The CDR3 DNA follows: TGCAGTGCTGGGGCTAGCGGCTACAGCTCCTACAATGAGCAGTTCTTC. Amino acids: CSAGASGYSSYNEQFF.

This clonotype was seen a handful of times. The chain couples TRBV20-1 to TRBJ2-3, with D perhaps TRBD2 (5 bases). Germline CDR1 DFQATT, CDR2 SNEGSKA (reference sequence). CDR3 length: 12 residues. V lost 6 bases to trimming and J lost 4 bases, with 11 bases between them. The chain's CDR3 is CSANEGADTQYF. The CDR3 nucleotides are TGCAGTGCCAACGAGGGCGCAGATACGCAGTATTTT.

The rearrangement joins TRBV2 to TRBJ1-6; weak D call: TRBD1 (6 bases). The CDR3 loop spans 17 amino acids. V was shortened by 3 bases and J by 6 bases, with 18 bases between the two germline ends. The germline V gene encodes CDR1 SNHLY and CDR2 FYNNEI. The CDR3 nucleotides are TGTGCCAGCAGTGACCCCGGGAGGGGGGTAACTAATTCACCCCTCCACTTT. Translation gives CASSDPGRGVTNSPLHF.

This clonotype was recorded at least ten times. The J gene is TRBJ1-2, the V gene TRBV12-3 or TRBV12-4; D call uncertain. Trimming left V 8 bases short and J 2 bases short, with 15 bases between. The CDR3 is 14 residues long. CDR3 sequence reads: CASLRGISNYGYTF. CDR3 DNA: TGTGCCAGCCTTCGAGGGATTTCCAACTATGGCTACACCTTC.

The CDR3 nucleotides are TGTGCCAGCAGCCTCAGAGGGGGCATAAGGACTGAAGCTTTCTTT. It translates to CASSLRGGIRTEAFF. The chain combines TRBV3-1 with TRBJ1-1; TRBD1 matches 7 bases. The V segment lost 4 bases and the J segment 5 bases; nucleotides outside the gene matches: 10. The CDR3 loop spans 15 amino acids. CDR1 and CDR2 from the germline V gene are LGHDT and YNNKEL (reference sequence).

This clonotype was seen more than once but under ten times. The rearrangement joins TRBV6-5 to TRBJ2-3; D is undetermined. CDR1 and CDR2 (germline): MNHEY, SVGAGI. The V end was cut by 2 bases, the J end by 2 bases, with 8 bases between. The CDR3 is 14 amino acids. The CDR3 bases are TGTGCCAGCAGTTACGAACTCCTCACAGATACGCAGTATTTT. This codes for CASSYELLTDTQYF.

This clonotype showed up many times. The chain couples TRBV20-1 to TRBJ1-5; D is ambiguous. The CDR3 sequence is 13 residues long. From germline, CDR1 is DFQATT and CDR2 SNEGSKA (reference sequence). Trimming cost V 0 bases and J 2 bases, with 5 bases left between them. CDR3 sequence: CSAREGGNQPQHF. The CDR3, as DNA: TGCAGTGCTAGAGAGGGTGGCAATCAGCCCCAGCATTTT.

V gene TRBV6-1 combines with J gene TRBJ1-2, with 7 bases aligning to TRBD1. The CDR3 contains 15 residues. Trimming cost V 6 bases and J 4 bases; bases outside gene matches: 11. CDR1 and CDR2 (germline): MNHNS, SASEGT. The CDR3 spells CASRPQAGTVYGYTF. The CDR3 region has the DNA TGTGCCAGCAGACCCCAGGCCGGGACAGTCTATGGCTACACCTTC.

Comments on this clonotype: The germline gene is not matched at one end of the junction; a read error may be the cause. This chain uses TRBV29-1 with TRBJ1-3; no reliable D call. The germline gives CDR1 SQVTM, CDR2 ANQGSEA. CDR3 size: 15 residues. The CDR3 loop is CSVPGFWVSGNTIYF. The CDR3 DNA sequence: TGTAGTGTCCCCGGTTTTTGGGTCTCTGGAAACACCATATATTTT.

The chain has TRBV6-6 and TRBJ2-2; the D is unclear. The CDR3 sequence is 14 residues long. The V end lost 2 bases, the J end lost 6 bases, and 10 bases lay between the germline ends. Germline values: CDR1 MNHNY, CDR2 SVGAGI (reference sequence). The CDR3 DNA sequence: TGTGCCAGCAGTTACGGGGAAAGGGCCGGGGAGCTGTTTTTT. Protein sequence: CASSYGERAGELFF.

The rearrangement joins TRBV6-2 or TRBV6-3 to TRBJ2-5, with a tentative D call TRBD1 (5 bases). Judging by the DNA end, TRBJ2-7 fits better; the J call may be wrong. The CDR3 contains 13 residues. In germline, CDR1 is MNHEY, CDR2 SVGEGT. The DNA for the CDR3 is TGTGCCAGCATGATCCAGGGATTCCACGAGCAGTACTTC. This encodes CASMIQGFHEQYF.

The chain combines TRBV5-1 with TRBJ2-3, with TRBD1 matching over 8 bases. CDR3 length: 16 amino acids. With V trimmed by 6 bases and J by 3 bases, 12 bases remained unmatched. Germline CDR1 reads SGHRS; CDR2 reads YFSETQ. CDR3 amino acids: CASNPSGQGATDTQYF. In DNA form, the CDR3 reads TGCGCCAGCAACCCCAGCGGACAGGGAGCTACAGATACGCAGTATTTT.

This clonotype was observed a handful of times. This sequence joins TRBV28 and TRBJ1-1; D call uncertain. This CDR3 has 13 amino acids. Germline CDR1 is MDHEN and CDR2 is SYDVKM. The germline V and J ends were trimmed by 6 bases and 8 bases, with 16 bases remaining between them. For the CDR3, the DNA is TGTGCCAGCAGCCCGGGAGCCACTCGGGAAGCTTTCTTT. Its protein is CASSPGATREAFF.

With respect to this clonotype: Being one base from a much bigger clone, this may be a read error. The conserved final phenylalanine or tryptophan is absent from the CDR3, which likely points to a read error. This sequence joins TRBV10-3 and TRBJ1-4; D unresolved. CDR1 is ENHRY, CDR2 SYGVKD, per germline. The CDR3 sequence is 11 residues long. The ends were cut back, 10 bases at V and 3 bases at J, with 6 bases in the middle. CDR3 amino acids: CATQANEKLFL. The CDR3 DNA follows: TGTGCCACCCAAGCTAATGAAAAACTGTTTCTT.

The table lists this clonotype with a count of one. The CDR3, as DNA: TGTGCCAGCAGTTCCGACTATAGCGGGGGAGGCAATGAGCAGTTCTTC. It specifies CASSSDYSGGGNEQFF. The J gene is TRBJ2-1, the V gene TRBV12-3 or TRBV12-4; TRBD2 agrees at 9 bases. The junction had 10 bases not matched to a gene; V was cut back by 4 bases and J by 6 bases. CDR3 length: 16 residues.

The rearrangement joins TRBV28 to TRBJ2-7; 10 bases are a match to TRBD2. This CDR3 has 15 residues. Germline-derived CDR1 and CDR2 are MDHEN and SYDVKM. Germline trimming cut 8 bases from V and 7 bases from J; bases unmatched to any gene: 14. For the CDR3, the DNA is TGTGCCAGCCCTCCCCTAGCGGGGGAGTACAATGAGCAGTACTTC. Translated, it gives CASPPLAGEYNEQYF.

This clonotype was observed a handful of times. The chain carries TRBV12-3 or TRBV12-4 and TRBJ1-2, with a tentative D call TRBD1 (6 bases). Trimming took off 1 base at V and 0 bases at J, with 9 bases between the two ends. The CDR3 covers 15 residues. The CDR3 DNA reads as TGTGCCAGCAGTTTAGACAGGGCAACTAACTATGGCTACACCTTC. This translates into CASSLDRATNYGYTF.